One sample yielded the 8 T cell receptor beta chains listed below, sequenced in a study of T cells in Graves' hyperthyroidism and ophthalmopathy. From RNA transcripts, TCR beta CDR3 regions were amplified. TCR CDR3 regions were first amplified by RT-PCR with HTBI primers. TCRdb analysed the multiplex PCR reads with MiXCR anew, one entry per CDR3 protein. The table lists 200,000 to 250,000 distinct CDR3 sequences, roughly 17% of them singletons. The sequenced sample was blood. These receptors all stem from a man aged 50 or older with Graves' hyperthyroidism.

In nucleotides, the CDR3 is TGTGCCAGTAGTGTCGACAGCCGGTCTGGAAACACCATATATTTT. Translation gives CASSVDSRSGNTIYF. This chain joins TRBV19 and TRBJ1-3; weak D call: TRBD1 (5 bases). Germline lookup yields CDR1 LNHDA and CDR2 SQIVND (reference sequence). Trimming removed 5 bases from V and 1 base from J, with 12 bases in between. The CDR3 consists of 15 residues.

V usage is TRBV3-1 and J usage is TRBJ2-5; D unresolved. Germline V lookup: CDR1 LGHDT, CDR2 YNNKEL (reference sequence). V gave up 3 bases and J gave up 2 bases, with 10 bases separating them. This CDR3 comprises 14 residues. The CDR3 sequence: CASSQRIIQETQYF. CDR3 bases: TGTGCCAGCAGCCAGAGAATTATACAAGAGACCCAGTACTTC.

This clonotype was counted between two and nine times. The chain joins TRBV29-1 to TRBJ2-3; D remains unclear. V shed 3 bases and J shed 2 bases, with 9 bases lying between them. This CDR3 is built from 13 residues. Germline assignment: CDR1 SQVTM and CDR2 ANQGSEA. The CDR3 is CSVDQGNTDTQYF. In DNA form, the CDR3 reads TGCAGCGTTGATCAAGGGAACACAGATACGCAGTATTTT.

This clonotype was observed at least ten times. The chain recombines TRBV5-1 with TRBJ1-2, with D uncertain. Germline CDR1 SGHRS, CDR2 YFSETQ. Trimming removed 0 bases at V and 8 bases at J, with 11 bases between. The CDR3 runs 13 residues. CDR3 loop: CASSLAGLSGYTF. For the CDR3, the DNA is TGCGCCAGCAGCTTGGCTGGGTTGAGCGGCTACACCTTC.

This clonotype has just a few counts. The chain has TRBV6-1 and TRBJ1-1; D is ambiguous. V was cut by 5 bases and J by 6 bases, with 22 bases left in between. Germline V gene data show CDR1 as MNHNS and CDR2 as SASEGT. CDR3 length: 16 amino acids. As DNA, the CDR3 is TGTGCCAGCAGTCCAGGTGATAGTTGGTTGGTAGCTGAAGCTTTCTTT. It translates to CASSPGDSWLVAEAFF.

The V call is TRBV12-3 or TRBV12-4, the J call TRBJ2-5; 9 nucleotides align to TRBD1. This CDR3 contains 15 residues. V lost 1 base, J lost 4 bases, and 4 bases stayed unmatched. This chain's CDR3 is CASSLETGGRETQYF. The CDR3 region has the DNA TGTGCCAGCAGTTTAGAGACAGGGGGGCGAGAGACCCAGTACTTC.

This clonotype was recorded at least ten times. The rearrangement joins TRBV18 to TRBJ2-7, with unresolved D. The germline CDR1 and CDR2 sequences are KGHSH and LQKENI. Trimming stripped 1 base from V and 0 bases from J, with 7 bases between. The CDR3 consists of 14 residues. The DNA of the CDR3 is TGTGCCAGCTCACCACAGAGCAACTCCTACGAGCAGTACTTC. Translated, it gives CASSPQSNSYEQYF.

This clonotype was detected only a few times. The chain couples TRBV5-1 to TRBJ2-1; D call uncertain. The CDR3 consists of 13 residues. The V gene lost 3 bases and the J gene lost 7 bases, with 11 bases spanning the gap. Looked up from germline, CDR1 is SGHRS and CDR2 is YFSETQ. Written as DNA, the CDR3 is TGCGCCAGCAGCTCCGATCCGAGAAATGAGCAGTTCTTC. Protein product: CASSSDPRNEQFF.